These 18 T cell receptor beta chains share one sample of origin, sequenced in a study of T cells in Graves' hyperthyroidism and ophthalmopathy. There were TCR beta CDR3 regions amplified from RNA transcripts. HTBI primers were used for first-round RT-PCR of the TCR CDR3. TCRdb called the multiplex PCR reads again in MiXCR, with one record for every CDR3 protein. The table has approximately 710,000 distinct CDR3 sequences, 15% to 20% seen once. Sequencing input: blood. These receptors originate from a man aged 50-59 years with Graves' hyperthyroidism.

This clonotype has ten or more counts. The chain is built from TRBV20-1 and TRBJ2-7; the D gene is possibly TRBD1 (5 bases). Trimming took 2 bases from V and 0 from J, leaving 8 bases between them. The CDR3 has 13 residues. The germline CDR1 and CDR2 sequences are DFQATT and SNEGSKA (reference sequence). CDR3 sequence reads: CSARKGLSYEQYF. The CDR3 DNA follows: TGCAGTGCTAGAAAGGGGCTCTCCTACGAGCAGTACTTC.

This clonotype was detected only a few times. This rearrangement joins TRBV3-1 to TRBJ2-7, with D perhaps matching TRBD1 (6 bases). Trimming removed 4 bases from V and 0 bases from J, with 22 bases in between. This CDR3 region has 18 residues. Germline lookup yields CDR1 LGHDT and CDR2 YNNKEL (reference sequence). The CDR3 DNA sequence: TGTGCCAGCAGCCTCCGTTTTTTGAGGTTAGGGGGCTCCTACGAGCAGTACTTC. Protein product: CASSLRFLRLGGSYEQYF.

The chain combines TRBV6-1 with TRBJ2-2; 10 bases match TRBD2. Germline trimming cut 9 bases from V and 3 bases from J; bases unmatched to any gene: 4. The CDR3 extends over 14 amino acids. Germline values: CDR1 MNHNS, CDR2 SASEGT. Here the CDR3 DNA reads TGTGCCAGTCTAGCGGGAGTTGACACCGGGGAGCTGTTTTTT. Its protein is CASLAGVDTGELFF.

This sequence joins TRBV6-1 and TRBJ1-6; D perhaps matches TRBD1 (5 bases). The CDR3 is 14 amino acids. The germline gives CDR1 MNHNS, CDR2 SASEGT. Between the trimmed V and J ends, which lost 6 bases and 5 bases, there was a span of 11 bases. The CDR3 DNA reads TGTGCCAGCAGCTCCGAAGGGGATAATTCACCCCTCCACTTT. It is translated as CASSSEGDNSPLHF.

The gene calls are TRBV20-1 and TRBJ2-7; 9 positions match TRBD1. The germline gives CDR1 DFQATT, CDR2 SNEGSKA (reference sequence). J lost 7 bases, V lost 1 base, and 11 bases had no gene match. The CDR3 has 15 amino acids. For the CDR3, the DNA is TGCAGTGCTAGAGCCCCACAGGGGGCTAAGGGAGAGCAGTACTTC. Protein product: CSARAPQGAKGEQYF.

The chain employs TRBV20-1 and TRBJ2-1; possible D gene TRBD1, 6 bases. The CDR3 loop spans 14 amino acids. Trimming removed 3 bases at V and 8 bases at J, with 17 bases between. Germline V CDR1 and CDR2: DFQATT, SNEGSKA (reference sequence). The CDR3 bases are TGCAGTGCTAGTTGGGACATTACTTTATATGAGCAGTTCTTC. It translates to CSASWDITLYEQFF.

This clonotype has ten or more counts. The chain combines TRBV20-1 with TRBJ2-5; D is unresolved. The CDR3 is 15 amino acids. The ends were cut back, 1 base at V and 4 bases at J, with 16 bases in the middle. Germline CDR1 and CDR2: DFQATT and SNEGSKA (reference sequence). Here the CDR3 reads CSARGGPAWRETQYF. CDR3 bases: TGCAGTGCTAGAGGCGGCCCAGCCTGGAGAGAGACCCAGTACTTC.

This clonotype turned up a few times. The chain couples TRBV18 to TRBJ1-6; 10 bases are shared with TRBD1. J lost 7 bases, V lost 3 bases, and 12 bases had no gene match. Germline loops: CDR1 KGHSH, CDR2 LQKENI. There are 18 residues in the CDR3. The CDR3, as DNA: TGTGCCAGCTCACCGCTGACAGGGGGCATCTTCGGGAATTCACCCCTCCACTTT. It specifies CASSPLTGGIFGNSPLHF.

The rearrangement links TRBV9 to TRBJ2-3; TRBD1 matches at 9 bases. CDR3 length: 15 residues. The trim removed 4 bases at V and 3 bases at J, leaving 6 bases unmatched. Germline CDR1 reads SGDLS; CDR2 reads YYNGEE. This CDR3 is CASSLDRGLTDTQYF. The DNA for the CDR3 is TGTGCCAGCAGCTTGGACAGGGGTTTGACAGATACGCAGTATTTT.

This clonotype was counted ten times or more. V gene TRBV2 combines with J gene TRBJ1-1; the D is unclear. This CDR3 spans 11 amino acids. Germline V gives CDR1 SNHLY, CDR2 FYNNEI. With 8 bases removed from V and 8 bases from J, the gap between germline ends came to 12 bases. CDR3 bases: TGTGCCAGCGCCAAGCGGTTGGAAGCTTTCTTT. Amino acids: CASAKRLEAFF. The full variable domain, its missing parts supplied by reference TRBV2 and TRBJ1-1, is EPEVTQTPSHQVTQMGQEVILRCVPISNHLYFYWYRQILGQKVEFLVSFYNNEISEKSEIFDDQFSVERPDGSNFTLKIRSTKLEDSAMYFCASAKRLEAFFGQGTRLTVV.

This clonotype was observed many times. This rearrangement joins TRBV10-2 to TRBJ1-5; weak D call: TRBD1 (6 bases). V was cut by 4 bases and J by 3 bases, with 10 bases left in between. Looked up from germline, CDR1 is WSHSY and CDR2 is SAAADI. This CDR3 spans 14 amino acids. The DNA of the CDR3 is TGCGCCAGCAGTGGCGCAGGGGACAATCAGCCCCAGCATTTT. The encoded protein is CASSGAGDNQPQHF.

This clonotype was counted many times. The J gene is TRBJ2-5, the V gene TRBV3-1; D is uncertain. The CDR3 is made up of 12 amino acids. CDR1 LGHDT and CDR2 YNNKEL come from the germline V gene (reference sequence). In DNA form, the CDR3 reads TGTTCGACAAGTGGAGTATTAGAGACCCAGTACTTC. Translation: CSTSGVLETQYF.

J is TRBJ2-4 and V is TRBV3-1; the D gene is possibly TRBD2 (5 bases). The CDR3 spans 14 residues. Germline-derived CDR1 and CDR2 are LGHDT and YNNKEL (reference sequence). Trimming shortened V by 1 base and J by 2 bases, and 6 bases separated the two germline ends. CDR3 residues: CASSQASSKNIQYF. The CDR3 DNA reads TGTGCCAGCAGCCAAGCTAGCTCCAAAAACATTCAGTACTTC.

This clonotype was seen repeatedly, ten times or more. In DNA, the CDR3 is TGTGCCAGCAGTTTAGACAGGGCGTTGGGCGGGGAGCTGTTTTTT. Encoded protein: CASSLDRALGGELFF. This chain connects TRBV28 to TRBJ2-2; 7 positions agree with TRBD1. V was clipped by 2 bases and J by 7 bases; unmatched bases: 7. The germline CDR1 and CDR2 sequences are MDHEN and SYDVKM. CDR3 size: 15 residues.

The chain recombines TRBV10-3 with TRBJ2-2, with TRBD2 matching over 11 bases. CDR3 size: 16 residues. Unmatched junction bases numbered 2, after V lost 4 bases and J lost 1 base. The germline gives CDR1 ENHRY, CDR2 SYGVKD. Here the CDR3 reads CAISAGTSGNTGELFF. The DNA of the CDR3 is TGTGCCATCAGTGCCGGGACTAGCGGGAACACCGGGGAGCTGTTTTTT.

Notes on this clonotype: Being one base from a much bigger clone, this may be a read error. Here the CDR3 DNA reads TGTGCCGTCCGGGACACGAAGAACACTGAAGCTTTCTTT. Translation gives CAVRDTKNTEAFF. V gene TRBV30 combines with J gene TRBJ1-1; maybe TRBD1 (6 bases). The CDR3 loop spans 13 amino acids. The germline CDR1 and CDR2 sequences are GTSNPN and SVGIG (reference sequence). Trimming shortened V by 8 bases and J by 1 base, and 14 bases separated the two germline ends. Full variable domain (rest looked up from reference TRBV30 and TRBJ1-1): SQTIHQWPATLVQPVGSPLSLECTVEGTSNPNLYWYRQAAGRGLQLLFYSVGIGQISSEVPQNLSASRPQDRQFILSSKKLLLSDSGFYLCAVRDTKNTEAFFGQGTRLTVV.

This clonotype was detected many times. CDR3 sequence: CASSLVASGEAFF. CDR3 in DNA: TGTGCCAGCAGTTTGGTGGCCTCAGGGGAAGCTTTCTTT. The chain combines TRBV12-3 or TRBV12-4 with TRBJ1-1; D may be TRBD1 (5 bases). CDR3 length: 13 residues. V lost 3 bases and J lost 8, with 13 bases in between.

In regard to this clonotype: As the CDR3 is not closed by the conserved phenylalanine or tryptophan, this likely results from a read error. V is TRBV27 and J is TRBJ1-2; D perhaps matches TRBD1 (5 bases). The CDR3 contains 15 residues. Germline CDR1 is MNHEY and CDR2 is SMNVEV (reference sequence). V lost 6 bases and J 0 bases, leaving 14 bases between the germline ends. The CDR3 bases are TGTGCCAGCAGATTGGGGACCGAAGCTAACTATGGCTACACCATC. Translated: CASRLGTEANYGYTI.